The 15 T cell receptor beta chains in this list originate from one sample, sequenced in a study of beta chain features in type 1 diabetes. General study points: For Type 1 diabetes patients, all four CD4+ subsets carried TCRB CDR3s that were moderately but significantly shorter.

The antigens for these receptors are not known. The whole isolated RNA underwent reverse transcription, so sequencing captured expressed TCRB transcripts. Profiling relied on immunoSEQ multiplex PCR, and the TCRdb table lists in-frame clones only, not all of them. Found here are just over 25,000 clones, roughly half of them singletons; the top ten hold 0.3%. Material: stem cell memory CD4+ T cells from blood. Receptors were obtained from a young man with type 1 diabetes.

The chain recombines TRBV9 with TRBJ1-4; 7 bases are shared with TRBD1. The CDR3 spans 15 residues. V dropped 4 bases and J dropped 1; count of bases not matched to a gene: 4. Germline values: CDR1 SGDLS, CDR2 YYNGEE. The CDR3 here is CASSPRDRTNEKLFF. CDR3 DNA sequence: TGTGCCAGCAGCCCCCGGGACAGAACTAATGAAAAACTGTTTTTT.

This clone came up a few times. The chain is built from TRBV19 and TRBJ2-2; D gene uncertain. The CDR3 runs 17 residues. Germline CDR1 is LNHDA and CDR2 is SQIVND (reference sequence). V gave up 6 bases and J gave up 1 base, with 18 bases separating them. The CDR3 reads CASSHLVRSRNTGELFF. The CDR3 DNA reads TGTGCCAGTAGCCACCTTGTCCGGTCTAGGAACACCGGGGAGCTGTTTTTT.

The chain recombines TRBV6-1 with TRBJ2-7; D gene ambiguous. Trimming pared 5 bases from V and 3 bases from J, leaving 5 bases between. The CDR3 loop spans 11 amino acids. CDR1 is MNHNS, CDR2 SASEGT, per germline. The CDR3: CASSQHYEQYF. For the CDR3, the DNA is TGTGCCAGCAGTCAACACTACGAGCAGTACTTC.

The CDR3 DNA sequence: TGCAGTGCTAGATCAACAGGCGAGCAGTACTTC. Translated, it gives CSARSTGEQYF. The chain recombines TRBV20-1 with TRBJ2-7; D possibly corresponds to TRBD1 (5 bases). The CDR3 length is 11 residues. Germline CDR1 reads DFQATT; CDR2 reads SNEGSKA (reference sequence). V shed 2 bases and J shed 6 bases, with 8 bases lying between them.

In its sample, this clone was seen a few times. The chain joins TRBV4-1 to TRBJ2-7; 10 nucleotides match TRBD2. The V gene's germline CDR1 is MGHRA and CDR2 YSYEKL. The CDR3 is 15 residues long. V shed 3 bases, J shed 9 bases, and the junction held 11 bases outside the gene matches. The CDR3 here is CASSQLAGATGGQYF. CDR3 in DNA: TGCGCCAGCAGCCAGCTAGCGGGGGCAACCGGGGGGCAGTACTTC.

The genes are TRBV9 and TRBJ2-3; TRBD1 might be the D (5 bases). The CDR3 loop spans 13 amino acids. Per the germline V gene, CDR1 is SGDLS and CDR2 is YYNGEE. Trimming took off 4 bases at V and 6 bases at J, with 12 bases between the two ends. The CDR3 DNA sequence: TGTGCCAGCAGCCTTGAAGGGGTGGATACGCAGTATTTT. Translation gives CASSLEGVDTQYF.

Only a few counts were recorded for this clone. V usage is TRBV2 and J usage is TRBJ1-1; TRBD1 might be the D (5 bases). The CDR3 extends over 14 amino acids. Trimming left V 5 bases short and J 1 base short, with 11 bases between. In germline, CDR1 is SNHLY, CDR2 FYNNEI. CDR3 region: CASSLIQGNTEAFF. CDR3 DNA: TGTGCCAGCAGTTTGATTCAGGGGAACACTGAAGCTTTCTTT. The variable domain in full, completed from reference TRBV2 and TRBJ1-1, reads EPEVTQTPSHQVTQMGQEVILRCVPISNHLYFYWYRQILGQKVEFLVSFYNNEISEKSEIFDDQFSVERPDGSNFTLKIRSTKLEDSAMYFCASSLIQGNTEAFFGQGTRLTVV.

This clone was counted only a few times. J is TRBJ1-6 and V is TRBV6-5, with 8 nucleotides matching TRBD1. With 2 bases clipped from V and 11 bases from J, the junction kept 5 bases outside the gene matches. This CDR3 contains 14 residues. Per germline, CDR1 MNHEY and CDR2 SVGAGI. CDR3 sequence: CASSYGQGGTPLHF. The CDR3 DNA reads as TGTGCCAGCAGTTACGGACAGGGTGGGACACCCCTCCACTTT.

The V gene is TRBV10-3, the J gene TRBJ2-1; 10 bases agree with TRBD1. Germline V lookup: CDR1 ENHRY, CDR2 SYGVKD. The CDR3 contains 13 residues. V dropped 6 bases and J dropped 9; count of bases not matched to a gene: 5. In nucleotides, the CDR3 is TGTGCCATCAGGGGGACAGGGGAGGTTGAGCAGTTCTTC. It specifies CAIRGTGEVEQFF.

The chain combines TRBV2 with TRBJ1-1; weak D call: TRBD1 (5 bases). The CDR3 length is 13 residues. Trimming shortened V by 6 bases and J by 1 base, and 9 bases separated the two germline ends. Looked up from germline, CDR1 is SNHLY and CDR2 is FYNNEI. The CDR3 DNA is TGTGCCAGCAGCACAGGATCGAACACTGAAGCTTTCTTT. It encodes CASSTGSNTEAFF.

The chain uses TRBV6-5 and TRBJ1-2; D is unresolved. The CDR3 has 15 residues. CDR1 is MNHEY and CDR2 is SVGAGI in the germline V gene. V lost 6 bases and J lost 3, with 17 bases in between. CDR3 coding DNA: TGTGCCAGCAGCAACCCAGCGGACGGAGACTATGGCTACACCTTC. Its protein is CASSNPADGDYGYTF.

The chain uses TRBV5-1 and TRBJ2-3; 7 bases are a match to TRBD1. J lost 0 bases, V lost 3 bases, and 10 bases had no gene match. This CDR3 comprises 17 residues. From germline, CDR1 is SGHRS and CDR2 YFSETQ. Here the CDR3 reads CASSSSHRQGSTDTQYF. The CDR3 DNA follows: TGCGCCAGCAGCTCCTCCCACCGACAGGGCAGCACAGATACGCAGTATTTT.

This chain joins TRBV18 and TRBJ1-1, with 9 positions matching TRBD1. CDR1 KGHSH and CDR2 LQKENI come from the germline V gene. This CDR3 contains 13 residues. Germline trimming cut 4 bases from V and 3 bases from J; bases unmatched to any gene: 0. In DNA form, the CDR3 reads TGTGCCAGCTCACGACAGGGGGACACTGAAGCTTTCTTT. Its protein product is CASSRQGDTEAFF. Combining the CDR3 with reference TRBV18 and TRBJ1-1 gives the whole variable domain NAGVMQNPRHLVRRRGQEARLRCSPMKGHSHVYWYRQLPEEGLKFMVYLQKENIIDESGMPKERFSAEFPKEGPSILRIQQVVRGDSAAYFCASSRQGDTEAFFGQGTRLTVV.

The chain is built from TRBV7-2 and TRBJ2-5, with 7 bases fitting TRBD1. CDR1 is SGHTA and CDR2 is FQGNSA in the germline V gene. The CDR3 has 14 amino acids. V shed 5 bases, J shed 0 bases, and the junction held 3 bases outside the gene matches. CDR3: CASSPGTDQETQYF. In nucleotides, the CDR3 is TGTGCCAGCAGCCCCGGGACAGACCAAGAGACCCAGTACTTC.

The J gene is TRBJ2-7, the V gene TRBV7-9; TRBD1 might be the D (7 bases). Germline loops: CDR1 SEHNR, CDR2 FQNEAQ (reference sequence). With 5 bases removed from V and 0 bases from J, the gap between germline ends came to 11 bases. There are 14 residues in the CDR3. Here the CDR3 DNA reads TGTGCCAGCAGCCCAGGGGGGTCCTCCTACGAGCAGTACTTC. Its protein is CASSPGGSSYEQYF.